The sequence of this T cell receptor beta chain was determined in a study of T cells after yellow fever vaccination. CDR3 length: 14 residues. Germline loops: CDR1 SEHNR, CDR2 FQNEAQ (reference sequence). The ends lost 5 bases at V and 5 bases at J; junction bases unmatched: 8. Via MiXCR, TCRdb re-called the 5' RACE reads, giving one row per CDR3 protein. This table holds just under 600,000 distinct CDR3 sequences, approximately 15% found once. In its sample, this clonotype was seen a few times. Source: PBMCs, taken on the day of the yellow fever booster vaccination. The receptor comes from a man aged 25 to 40 who received the YFV17D yellow fever vaccine. The chain is built from TRBV7-9 and TRBJ1-1, with 7 bases matching TRBD1. The CDR3 nucleotides read TGTGCCAGCAGCCTTCCAGGGGGATGGACTGAAGCTTTCTTT. This translates into CASSLPGGWTEAFF.